The clone carrying this TCR beta chain was observed many times. What it binds is not known. CDR1 is SQVTM, CDR2 ANQGSEA, per germline. V lost 2 bases, J lost 0 bases, and 3 bases lay in between. The CDR3 has 12 residues. Preparation of the TCRbeta library involved a method that used unique molecular identifiers. TCRdb re-called the PCR reads through MiXCR, storing one row per CDR3 protein. The sample contains roughly 200,000 distinct CDR3 sequences, roughly 8.3% of which appear only once. The sample comes from a study of T-cell reconstitution after alpha-beta-depleted transplantation in children. General observations from the study: The origin of alpha-beta T cells about two months after transplant was reportedly several hundred expanded graft clones. Surviving recipient T cells and thymic progenitors produced the high day-60 TCRbeta diversity seen in some patients. A year had passed since transplant, and T-cell counts and diversity by then came mostly from newly produced T cells.

The chain links TRBV29-1 to TRBJ2-3; D remains ambiguous. Here the sequenced sample was PBMCs, mostly from graft donor cells, taken 360 days after TCRalphabeta/CD19-depleted stem cell transplant. The TCR was taken from a male patient aged 2 to 10 who had a stem cell transplant for acute myeloid leukemia, so the T cells may come from the graft donor. The CDR3, as DNA: TGCAGCGTTGAATTCAGCACAGATACGCAGTATTTT. Amino acids: CSVEFSTDTQYF.